These 24 T cell receptor beta chains share one sample of origin, sequenced in a study of vaccination effects on CD4 cells after COVID-19. Measured with immunoSEQ multiplex PCR; TCRdb has only the in-frame clones, and not every one. Of 74,000 or so clones listed, about 80% were seen once; the top ten hold more than 10%. These TCRs are of unknown antigen specificity. With the ViraFEST assay, the study expanded antigen-specific CD4+ T cells using viral peptide pools, then sequenced them. When nine to ten days of culture had elapsed, CD4+ T cells were isolated. Previously uninfected by SARS-CoV-2, the vaccine recipients also showed negative nucleocapsid antibodies. The material sequenced was CD4+ T cells from PBMCs cultured with SARS-CoV-2 spike peptides, taken before COVID-19 vaccination. The source is a human donor who received a COVID-19 vaccine.

The chain joins TRBV6-5 to TRBJ2-5; 9 nucleotides match TRBD1. The V segment lost 8 bases and the J segment 4 bases; nucleotides outside the gene matches: 11. Per germline, CDR1 MNHEY and CDR2 SVGAGI. The CDR3 is 15 amino acids. CDR3 in amino acids: CASPTRTGVRETQYF. CDR3 nucleotides: TGTGCCAGCCCCACCAGGACAGGGGTTAGAGAGACCCAGTACTTC.

The rearrangement uses TRBV6-2 or TRBV6-3 and TRBJ1-3; 9 bases align to TRBD1. Per the germline V gene, CDR1 is MNHEY and CDR2 is SVGEGT. V was clipped by 2 bases and J by 0 bases; unmatched bases: 11. The CDR3 has 19 residues. The chain's CDR3 is CASSYPPGQGPFSGNTIYF. CDR3 nucleotide sequence: TGTGCCAGCAGTTACCCCCCGGGACAGGGACCATTCTCTGGAAACACCATATATTTT.

The chain joins TRBV2 to TRBJ2-5; TRBD2 matches 8 bases. This CDR3 region has 14 residues. J lost 5 bases, V lost 6 bases, and 8 bases had no gene match. Germline loops: CDR1 SNHLY, CDR2 FYNNEI. CDR3 nucleotide sequence: TGTGCCAGCAGGAGAATCGGGGGGGCCGAGACCCAGTACTTC. This codes for CASRRIGGAETQYF.

The chain links TRBV5-4 to TRBJ2-3; D is unresolved. CDR1 is SGHNT and CDR2 is YYREEE in the germline V gene (reference sequence). The V end lost 1 base, the J end lost 2 bases, and 8 bases lay between the germline ends. CDR3 length: 14 residues. CDR3 residues: CASSLWRSTDTQYF. For the CDR3, the DNA is TGTGCCAGCAGCTTGTGGCGGTCCACAGATACGCAGTATTTT.

V and J are TRBV5-1 and TRBJ2-2; no definite D call. Germline lookup yields CDR1 SGHRS and CDR2 YFSETQ. The CDR3 runs to 13 residues. Trimming left V 2 bases short and J 3 bases short, with 5 bases between. CDR3 DNA: TGCGCCAGCAGCTTTCAGGACACCGGGGAGCTGTTTTTT. Residues: CASSFQDTGELFF.

This clone was recorded once. The CDR3 protein is CASSQEEGSGYNSPLHF. CDR3 nucleotide sequence: TGCGCCAGCAGCCAAGAAGAGGGATCAGGCTATAATTCACCCCTCCACTTT. The J gene is TRBJ1-6, the V gene TRBV4-1; D uncertain. V lost 0 bases and J 3 bases, leaving 12 bases between the germline ends. Germline V gives CDR1 MGHRA, CDR2 YSYEKL. CDR3 length: 17 residues.

The rearrangement links TRBV6-1 to TRBJ1-4; D remains unclear. Between the trimmed V and J ends, which lost 2 bases and 6 bases, there was a span of 19 bases. The CDR3 is 17 amino acids. The V gene's germline CDR1 is MNHNS and CDR2 SASEGT. The DNA of the CDR3 is TGTGCCAGCAGTGAAACAAACACGGCCCGCGTTTATGAAAAACTGTTTTTT. Protein sequence: CASSETNTARVYEKLFF.

The chain joins TRBV19 to TRBJ1-6; 7 bases align to TRBD1. This CDR3 has 16 residues. CDR1 is LNHDA and CDR2 is SQIVND in the germline V gene (reference sequence). V lost 3 bases to trimming and J lost 7 bases; unmatched junction nucleotides: 9. CDR3 sequence: CASSITGAPLNSPLHF. Here the CDR3 DNA reads TGTGCCAGTAGTATCACAGGGGCGCCTTTAAATTCACCCCTCCACTTT.

Comments on this clone: At one end the junction does not follow the germline gene, possibly because of a read error. The rearrangement links TRBV28 to TRBJ1-1; D gene uncertain. The length of the CDR3 is 13 residues. Germline V CDR1 and CDR2: MDHEN, SYDVKM. CDR3 in DNA: TGTGCCAGCAGTTTCATCTTGAACACCGAAGCTTTCTTT. As protein: CASSFILNTEAFF.

The chain has TRBV5-1 and TRBJ2-4, with unresolved D. The CDR3 has 11 residues. CDR1 is SGHRS and CDR2 is YFSETQ in the germline V gene. The ends were cut back, 6 bases at V and 5 bases at J, with 6 bases in the middle. The CDR3 region is CASTGENIQYF. DNA for the CDR3: TGCGCCAGCACTGGAGAAAACATTCAGTACTTC.

This chain links TRBV4-1 with TRBJ1-4; 7 bases line up with TRBD1. V shed 3 bases, J shed 4 bases, and the junction held 8 bases outside the gene matches. The CDR3 covers 16 residues. The V gene's germline CDR1 is MGHRA and CDR2 YSYEKL. The CDR3 region is CASSHRTGTVNEKLFF. The CDR3 DNA is TGCGCCAGCAGCCACAGGACCGGGACAGTTAATGAAAAACTGTTTTTT.

The chain couples TRBV7-2 to TRBJ2-7; 8 bases are a match to TRBD2. The CDR3 has 16 residues. Germline CDR1 and CDR2: SGHTA and FQGNSA. The junction had 13 bases not matched to a gene; V was cut back by 6 bases and J by 3 bases. The CDR3 nucleotides are TGTGCCAGCAGTCAAGGGGGGGGGACTAGTCACTACGAGCAGTACGTC. Translation: CASSQGGGTSHYEQYV.

J is TRBJ2-5 and V is TRBV14, with 8 nucleotides matching TRBD2. CDR3 length equals 16 residues. V lost 6 bases, J lost 0 bases, and 9 bases stayed unmatched. The germline V gene has CDR1 SGHDN and CDR2 FVKESK. The CDR3 sequence is CASRASKRGYQETQYF. In DNA, the CDR3 is TGTGCCAGCAGGGCTTCGAAGCGGGGGTACCAAGAGACCCAGTACTTC.

The chain is built from TRBV27 and TRBJ1-2, with 8 bases identical to TRBD1. With V trimmed by 1 base and J by 4 bases, 5 bases remained unmatched. The CDR3 consists of 15 residues. CDR1 is MNHEY and CDR2 is SMNVEV in the germline V gene (reference sequence). The chain's CDR3 is CASSLLDRVPYGYTF. The CDR3, as DNA: TGTGCCAGCAGTTTATTGGACAGGGTGCCCTATGGCTACACCTTC.

J is TRBJ1-1 and V is TRBV28; unclear D gene. Germline V gene lookup returns CDR1 MDHEN and CDR2 SYDVKM. This CDR3 contains 13 residues. Trimming cost V 7 bases and J 3 bases, with 12 bases left between them. The CDR3 spells CASNYPLHTEAFF. DNA of the CDR3: TGTGCCAGCAACTATCCCCTTCACACTGAAGCTTTCTTT.

This clone was seen just once. The chain joins TRBV7-9 to TRBJ1-3; a possible D gene is TRBD1 (5 bases). Germline CDR1 is SEHNR and CDR2 is FQNEAQ (reference sequence). V was cut by 5 bases and J by 0 bases, with 20 bases left in between. The CDR3 is 18 residues long. CDR3 sequence: CASSKQGSIPSSGNTIYF. CDR3 in DNA: TGTGCCAGCAGCAAGCAGGGAAGTATACCCTCCTCTGGAAACACCATATATTTT.

This chain connects TRBV29-1 to TRBJ2-3; D remains unclear. Trimming shortened V by 2 bases and J by 3 bases, and 9 bases separated the two germline ends. The germline V gene encodes CDR1 SQVTM and CDR2 ANQGSEA. This CDR3 comprises 13 residues. CDR3 amino acids: CSVERVRTDTQYF. DNA for the CDR3: TGCAGCGTTGAAAGGGTCAGGACAGATACGCAGTATTTT.

The chain links TRBV19 to TRBJ2-1, with 12 bases lining up with TRBD2. CDR1 is LNHDA, CDR2 SQIVND, per germline (reference sequence). The CDR3 is 16 residues long. After removal of 5 bases from V and 6 bases from J, the junction contained 8 bases not matched to a gene. The CDR3 DNA reads TGTGCCAGTAGTGCTTCTAGCGGGGGGGCCGTCAATGAGCAGTTCTTC. It translates to CASSASSGGAVNEQFF.

The V gene is TRBV4-3, the J gene TRBJ1-5; D gene uncertain. There are 17 residues in the CDR3. Germline assignment: CDR1 LGHNA and CDR2 YSLEER. Trimming took 0 bases from V and 0 from J, leaving 12 bases between them. CDR3 residues: CASSQDTWSYSNQPQHF. The CDR3 nucleotides are TGCGCCAGCAGCCAAGATACTTGGAGTTATAGCAATCAGCCCCAGCATTTT.

CDR3 loop: CASSTPGQGDNEQFF. The CDR3 nucleotides are TGTGCCAGCAGTACACCGGGACAGGGAGACAATGAGCAGTTCTTC. This chain joins TRBV25-1 and TRBJ2-1; the match to TRBD1 covers 9 bases. V was pared by 5 bases and J by 5 bases, with 7 bases of the junction left unmatched. This CDR3 has 15 amino acids. Germline V gene lookup returns CDR1 MGHDK and CDR2 SYGVNS.

This clone was counted between two and nine times. V gene TRBV30 combines with J gene TRBJ1-4; D perhaps matches TRBD1 (6 bases). Trimming shortened V by 7 bases and J by 1 base, and 10 bases separated the two germline ends. Germline V gives CDR1 GTSNPN, CDR2 SVGIG (reference sequence). The CDR3 is 13 amino acids. CDR3 amino acids: CALMDRTNEKLFF. In nucleotides, the CDR3 is TGTGCCTTGATGGACAGAACTAATGAAAAACTGTTTTTT.

This chain joins TRBV7-3 and TRBJ2-2; 9 bases fit TRBD2. Germline loops: CDR1 SGHTA, CDR2 FQGTGA. The CDR3 covers 15 residues. The V and J ends lost 5 bases and 4 bases, in that order; junction bases with no gene match: 5. The CDR3 bases are TGTGCCAGCAGCGCGCGGGGGGGCCCCACCGGGGAGCTGTTTTTT. Amino acids: CASSARGGPTGELFF.

The chain carries TRBV21-1 and TRBJ2-7; the table assigns TRBD2, which was not confirmed against the DNA. TRBV21-1 is classified as a pseudogene. CDR3 length: 14 amino acids. CDR3 loop: CASSPPRSLYEQYV. As DNA, the CDR3 is TGTGCCAGCAGCCCCCCGAGGTCACTTTACGAGCAGTACGTC.

The V gene is TRBV18, the J gene TRBJ2-5; D may be TRBD1 (6 bases). Per the germline V gene, CDR1 is KGHSH and CDR2 is LQKENI. V gave up 5 bases and J gave up 0 bases, with 22 bases separating them. The CDR3 runs to 18 residues. The DNA for the CDR3 is TGTGCCAGCTCAAATACCAAAGGTACAGGGCTGTACCAAGAGACCCAGTACTTC. Its translation: CASSNTKGTGLYQETQYF. The entire variable domain, with the rest obtained from reference TRBV18 and TRBJ2-5, is as follows: NAGVMQNPRHLVRRRGQEARLRCSPMKGHSHVYWYRQLPEEGLKFMVYLQKENIIDESGMPKERFSAEFPKEGPSILRIQQVVRGDSAAYFCASSNTKGTGLYQETQYFGPGTRLLVL.